This T cell receptor (beta chain) was sequenced for a study of prognosis after radiotherapy for stage I lung cancer. The study amplified the TCR beta CDR3 region from genomic DNA. This amplification was carried out by two rounds of multiplex PCR. The first round of PCR was done with primers that matched each TRBV and TRBJ gene. PCR's second round employed universal primers. Each CDR3 protein is one row after TCRdb ran MiXCR on the multiplex PCR reads. The sample lists approximately 41,000 distinct CDR3 sequences, roughly a quarter occurring once. From germline, CDR1 is SEHNR and CDR2 FQNEAQ (reference sequence). Between the trimmed V and J ends, which lost 5 bases and 12 bases, there was a span of 16 bases. The CDR3 has 12 amino acids.

This specimen was PBMCs, taken before or after stereotactic body radiation therapy (not recorded which). The sequence derives from a donor of 50 years or more with non-small cell lung cancer. The V and J genes are TRBV7-9 and TRBJ1-1; tentative D call: TRBD1 (6 bases). In nucleotides, the CDR3 is TGTGCCAGCAGCCCAGGGGACCGTGGGACTTTCTTT. This translates into CASSPGDRGTFF. Looking up the rest from reference TRBV7-9 and TRBJ1-1 gives the full variable domain: DTGVSQNPRHKITKRGQNVTFRCDPISEHNRLYWYRQTLGQGPEFLTYFQNEAQLEKSRLLSDRFSAERPKGSFSTLEIQRTEQGDSAMYLCASSPGDRGTFFGQGTRLTVV.